One sample yielded the 25 T cell receptor beta chains listed below, sequenced in a study of cytomegalovirus exposure and HLA in healthy donors. The PCR was carried out with 60 Vbeta primers and 13 Jbeta primers. Assay: immunoSEQ multiplex PCR; the TCRdb copy retains only in-frame clones and omits some. The table lists approximately 110,000 clones, around 70% of them singletons. The material sequenced was PBMCs. Source of these receptors: a man aged 35 to 55 in good health and CMV-seropositive.

The table lists this clone with a few counts. The chain links TRBV28 to TRBJ2-7; 11 bases are shared with TRBD2. The CDR3 consists of 16 residues. The V segment lost 3 bases and the J segment 6 bases; nucleotides outside the gene matches: 10. Germline V gene lookup returns CDR1 MDHEN and CDR2 SYDVKM. The CDR3 sequence is CASSLGLAGGLGEQYF. The CDR3 bases are TGTGCCAGCAGTTTGGGGCTAGCGGGAGGACTAGGCGAGCAGTACTTC.

This chain uses TRBV7-2 with TRBJ2-3; 10 nucleotides agree with TRBD2. The junction had 14 bases not matched to a gene; V was cut back by 5 bases and J by 9 bases. The CDR3 has 16 amino acids. Germline lookup yields CDR1 SGHTA and CDR2 FQGNSA. CDR3 coding DNA: TGTGCCAGCAGCCCGAGACGGACTAGCGGAGCGGTAACGCAGTATTTT. It yields the protein CASSPRRTSGAVTQYF.

The chain is built from TRBV29-1 and TRBJ1-2; maybe TRBD1 (6 bases). Germline CDR1 is SQVTM and CDR2 is ANQGSEA. This CDR3 has 14 amino acids. The V end was cut by 6 bases, the J end by 2 bases, with 16 bases between. The CDR3 coding sequence is TGCAGCGTCGGACGGGGGGGCAGCAACTATGGCTACACCTTC. It specifies CSVGRGGSNYGYTF.

This clone appeared a single time. V is TRBV9 and J is TRBJ1-3; D unclear. V was cut by 2 bases and J by 2 bases, with 5 bases left in between. The V gene's germline CDR1 is SGDLS and CDR2 YYNGEE. The CDR3 runs 13 residues. CDR3: CASSVQTGNTIYF. The CDR3 DNA follows: TGTGCCAGCAGCGTCCAGACTGGAAACACCATATATTTT.

The chain combines TRBV30 with TRBJ2-3, with 11 bases aligning to TRBD2. CDR1 is GTSNPN and CDR2 is SVGIG in the germline V gene (reference sequence). The V and J ends lost 3 bases and 2 bases, in that order; junction bases with no gene match: 13. The CDR3 sequence is 18 residues long. The DNA of the CDR3 is TGTGCCTGGAGCGATATTTCCGGGACTAGCGGTTTCACAGATACGCAGTATTTT. This encodes CAWSDISGTSGFTDTQYF.

The rearrangement links TRBV13 to TRBJ2-3, with D perhaps matching TRBD1 (6 bases). Germline V gives CDR1 PRHDT, CDR2 FYEKMQ (reference sequence). Trimming left V 2 bases short and J 1 base short, with 13 bases between. The length of the CDR3 is 16 residues. The chain's CDR3 is CASSLRGAGGTDTQYF. DNA for the CDR3: TGTGCCAGCAGCTTACGTGGGGCAGGGGGCACAGATACGCAGTATTTT. Full variable domain (remainder filled in from reference TRBV13 and TRBJ2-3): AAGVIQSPRHLIKEKRETATLKCYPIPRHDTVYWYQQGPGQDPQFLISFYEKMQSDKGSIPDRFSAQQFSDYHSELNMSSLELGDSALYFCASSLRGAGGTDTQYFGPGTRLTVL.

This chain connects TRBV19 to TRBJ1-3; 7 nucleotides agree with TRBD1. Germline V gene lookup returns CDR1 LNHDA and CDR2 SQIVND (reference sequence). The CDR3 totals 15 residues. J was trimmed by 6 bases and V by 4 bases; bases with no gene match: 9. Here the CDR3 DNA reads TGTGCCAGTAGTAGAGGACAGGTTGGGACAAACACCATATATTTT. Amino acids: CASSRGQVGTNTIYF.

This clone was recorded only once. The rearrangement uses TRBV6-1 and TRBJ2-3; 9 positions agree with TRBD1. Trimming removed 4 bases from V and 1 base from J; junction bases left unmatched: 6. Germline loops: CDR1 MNHNS, CDR2 SASEGT. This CDR3 is built from 16 residues. CDR3 region: CASSAGTGLGTDTQYF. The CDR3 DNA follows: TGTGCCAGCAGTGCGGGGACAGGGCTAGGCACAGATACGCAGTATTTT.

The chain couples TRBV7-2 to TRBJ1-5, with D tentatively TRBD1 (5 bases). V lost 6 bases, J lost 1 base, and 13 bases lay in between. There are 15 residues in the CDR3. Germline lookup yields CDR1 SGHTA and CDR2 FQGNSA. The CDR3 DNA is TGTGCCAGCAGGCCAACAGGTCCCAGCAATCAGCCCCAGCATTTT. Protein: CASRPTGPSNQPQHF.

This chain links TRBV7-6 with TRBJ2-7; 7 nucleotides line up with TRBD2. The germline V gene encodes CDR1 SGHVS and CDR2 FNYEAQ. The trim removed 5 bases at V and 6 bases at J, leaving 4 bases unmatched. The length of the CDR3 is 12 residues. As DNA, the CDR3 is TGTGCCAGCAGCCTACTAGCGAGCGAGCAGTACTTC. This translates into CASSLLASEQYF.

The chain has TRBV7-8 and TRBJ2-1; 9 bases agree with TRBD1. CDR1 and CDR2 from the germline V gene are SGHVS and FQNEAQ. V shed 5 bases, J shed 1 base, and the junction held 3 bases outside the gene matches. CDR3 length equals 15 residues. DNA of the CDR3: TGTGCCAGCAGCCTGACAGGGGGATCCTACAATGAGCAGTTCTTC. This gives the protein CASSLTGGSYNEQFF. The variable domain in full, completed from reference TRBV7-8 and TRBJ2-1, reads GAGVSQSPRYKVAKRGQDVALRCDPISGHVSLFWYQQALGQGPEFLTYFQNEAQLDKSGLPSDRFFAERPEGSVSTLKIQRTQQEDSAVYLCASSLTGGSYNEQFFGPGTRLTVL.

The V gene is TRBV18, the J gene TRBJ1-4; 7 bases align to TRBD1. Germline values: CDR1 KGHSH, CDR2 LQKENI. The CDR3 spans 14 residues. V lost 2 bases to trimming and J lost 7 bases; unmatched junction nucleotides: 4. DNA of the CDR3: TGTGCCAGCTCACCAGACAGGGATGCTGAAAAACTGTTTTTT. This sequence encodes CASSPDRDAEKLFF. The entire variable domain, with the rest obtained from reference TRBV18 and TRBJ1-4, is as follows: NAGVMQNPRHLVRRRGQEARLRCSPMKGHSHVYWYRQLPEEGLKFMVYLQKENIIDESGMPKERFSAEFPKEGPSILRIQQVVRGDSAAYFCASSPDRDAEKLFFGSGTQLSVL.

This clone was observed a few times. The chain links TRBV6-6 to TRBJ2-7; 8 bases fit TRBD1. Germline CDR1 is MNHNY and CDR2 is SVGAGI (reference sequence). J was trimmed by 0 bases and V by 5 bases; bases with no gene match: 3. This CDR3 has 14 amino acids. The CDR3 DNA follows: TGTGCCAGCAGTCTCACAGGGGGCTCCTACGAGCAGTACTTC. Its protein product is CASSLTGGSYEQYF.

The rearrangement joins TRBV18 to TRBJ1-3, with D unclear. V gave up 1 base and J gave up 4 bases, with 17 bases separating them. Germline V gene lookup returns CDR1 KGHSH and CDR2 LQKENI. The CDR3 is made up of 17 amino acids. CDR3 protein: CASSPRRTTPLGNTIYF. The CDR3 nucleotides are TGTGCCAGCTCACCACGGAGGACTACCCCGTTGGGAAACACCATATATTTT.

The CDR3 protein is CASSIVTGEEEKLFF. In DNA form, the CDR3 reads TGTGCCAGTAGTATTGTCACAGGGGAGGAAGAAAAACTGTTTTTT. This chain connects TRBV19 to TRBJ1-4; 7 bases are a match to TRBD1. This CDR3 contains 15 residues. With 3 bases clipped from V and 8 bases from J, the junction kept 9 bases outside the gene matches. Germline CDR1 LNHDA, CDR2 SQIVND (reference sequence).

This clone was counted between two and nine times. The rearrangement uses TRBV27 and TRBJ2-2; TRBD2 agrees at 10 bases. The germline V gene has CDR1 MNHEY and CDR2 SMNVEV (reference sequence). CDR3 length: 15 amino acids. V trimming: 3 bases; J trimming: 4 bases; junction bases outside the gene matches: 2. This CDR3 reads CASSLWTSGTGELFF. The CDR3 nucleotides are TGTGCCAGCAGTTTGTGGACTAGCGGCACCGGGGAGCTGTTTTTT.

This clone has only a few counts. CDR3 nucleotide sequence: TGCGCCAGCAGCTTGGTAGGGACAGGAGACTACACCTTC. It translates to CASSLVGTGDYTF. The chain carries TRBV5-1 and TRBJ1-2, with 8 bases lining up with TRBD1. Trimming at V came to 0 bases and at J to 10 bases, leaving 5 bases not matched to a gene. The CDR3 is 13 residues long. Germline assignment: CDR1 SGHRS and CDR2 YFSETQ.

A remark on this clone: Other DNA sequences in this specimen translate into the identical CDR3. The gene calls are TRBV27 and TRBJ2-7, with 14 bases aligning to TRBD2. The germline V gene encodes CDR1 MNHEY and CDR2 SMNVEV (reference sequence). The CDR3 consists of 15 residues. J gave up 3 bases and V 5 bases, and 3 bases lay outside the gene matches. CDR3: CASSPGTSGSYEQYF. CDR3 nucleotides: TGTGCCAGCAGTCCTGGGACTAGCGGGAGCTACGAGCAGTACTTC.

This clone was seen a handful of times. This chain links TRBV5-1 with TRBJ2-3; no clear D gene. V lost 0 bases and J lost 6, with 14 bases in between. The germline CDR1 and CDR2 sequences are SGHRS and YFSETQ. CDR3 length equals 15 residues. The CDR3 protein is CASSLELTRGDTQYF. In DNA, the CDR3 is TGCGCCAGCAGCTTGGAACTCACTCGTGGTGATACGCAGTATTTT.

The chain is built from TRBV10-2 and TRBJ2-1; D remains unclear. There are 14 residues in the CDR3. Germline assignment: CDR1 WSHSY and CDR2 SAAADI. V lost 6 bases and J 0 bases, leaving 9 bases between the germline ends. CDR3 coding DNA: TGCGCCAGCAGATTAGAAAGCTCCTACAATGAGCAGTTCTTC. It codes for CASRLESSYNEQFF.

The rearrangement links TRBV7-8 to TRBJ2-3, with unresolved D. The CDR3 spans 14 residues. Germline assignment: CDR1 SGHVS and CDR2 FQNEAQ. The V end was cut by 2 bases, the J end by 3 bases, with 9 bases between. CDR3 in amino acids: CASSLFQATDTQYF. The CDR3 DNA follows: TGTGCCAGCAGCTTATTTCAGGCTACAGATACGCAGTATTTT.

The V gene is TRBV19, the J gene TRBJ1-5; 10 positions match TRBD1. The length of the CDR3 is 16 residues. Germline V gives CDR1 LNHDA, CDR2 SQIVND (reference sequence). J lost 2 bases, V lost 4 bases, and 5 bases had no gene match. The CDR3 coding sequence is TGTGCCAGTAGTACGCGGGACAGGGGTCGCAATCAGCCCCAGCATTTT. Its translation is CASSTRDRGRNQPQHF.

This chain connects TRBV7-2 to TRBJ2-7; the match to TRBD2 covers 10 bases. Germline assignment: CDR1 SGHTA and CDR2 FQGNSA. With V trimmed by 5 bases and J by 3 bases, 10 bases remained unmatched. The CDR3 totals 16 residues. Here the CDR3 reads CASSPQTVAGGYEQYF. The CDR3 DNA reads as TGTGCCAGCAGCCCCCAGACCGTAGCGGGAGGCTACGAGCAGTACTTC.

This clone was observed a few times. The V and J genes are TRBV5-4 and TRBJ2-1, with TRBD2 identical over 14 bases. V lost 2 bases to trimming and J lost 2 bases; unmatched junction nucleotides: 6. Germline V lookup: CDR1 SGHNT, CDR2 YYREEE (reference sequence). The CDR3 runs to 18 residues. The CDR3 DNA follows: TGTGCCAGCAGCTTCCGGACTAGCGGGAGGATGGCCTACAATGAGCAGTTCTTC. This codes for CASSFRTSGRMAYNEQFF.

This clone appeared a few times. The chain links TRBV6-6 to TRBJ1-5; D remains ambiguous. The CDR3 runs to 15 residues. Per germline, CDR1 MNHNY and CDR2 SVGAGI (reference sequence). Trimming cost V 5 bases and J 3 bases, with 14 bases left between them. CDR3 residues: CASSRGSYNNQPQHF. CDR3 nucleotide sequence: TGTGCCAGCAGTCGCGGGAGCTACAACAATCAGCCCCAGCATTTT.